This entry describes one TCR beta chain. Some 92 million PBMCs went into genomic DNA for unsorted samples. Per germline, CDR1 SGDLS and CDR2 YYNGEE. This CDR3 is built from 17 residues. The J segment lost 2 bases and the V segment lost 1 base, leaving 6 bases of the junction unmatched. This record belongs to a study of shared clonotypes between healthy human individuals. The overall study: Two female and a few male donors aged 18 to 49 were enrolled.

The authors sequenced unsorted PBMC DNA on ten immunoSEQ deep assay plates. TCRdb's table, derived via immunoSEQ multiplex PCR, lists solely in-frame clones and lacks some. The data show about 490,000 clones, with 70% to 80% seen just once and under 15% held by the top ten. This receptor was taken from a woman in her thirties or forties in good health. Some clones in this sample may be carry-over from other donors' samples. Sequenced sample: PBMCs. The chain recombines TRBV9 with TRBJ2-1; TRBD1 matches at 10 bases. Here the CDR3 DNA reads TGTGCCAGCAGCGTATATGGGGGGACAGGGGCCTACAATGAGCAGTTCTTC. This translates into CASSVYGGTGAYNEQFF.